Below, 27 T cell receptor beta chains from the same sample are listed, as sequenced in a study of cytomegalovirus exposure and HLA in healthy donors (dated by TCRdb to 2016 to 2017). The receptor library was made with the immunoSEQ multiplex PCR assay. For the multiplex PCR, a mixture combining 60 forward primers for TCR Vbeta segments and 13 reverse primers for TCR Jbeta segments was used. TCRdb provides this immuneACCESS table in a form limited to in-frame rearrangements. Some clones are lacking; in checked studies, under half of them reflect an unresolved V gene, and why the rest are absent is not known. In this sample's table one finds 55,000 or so clones. 10% to 15% of the sample is held by the ten biggest clonotypes. The source material was PBMCs. Receptors were obtained from a woman aged 25 to 39 in good health and CMV-seropositive.

The V gene is TRBV6-1, the J gene TRBJ2-3; the D gene is possibly TRBD2 (6 bases). The length of the CDR3 is 14 residues. Germline V gene sequence: CDR1 MNHNS, CDR2 SASEGT. The V end was cut by 4 bases, the J end by 2 bases, with 10 bases between. The CDR3 bases are TGTGCCAGCAGTGTGCGGGGAACCACAGATACGCAGTATTTT. Amino acid sequence: CASSVRGTTDTQYF.

V is TRBV5-6 and J is TRBJ1-4, with D perhaps TRBD1 (6 bases). CDR1 is SGHDT, CDR2 YYEEEE, per germline. Between the trimmed V and J ends, which lost 4 bases and 6 bases, there was a span of 22 bases. The CDR3 has 17 residues. The CDR3 region is CASSLPPGTPEYEKLFF. CDR3 bases: TGTGCCAGCAGCCTCCCTCCGGGGACACCGGAATATGAAAAACTGTTTTTT.

The rearrangement links TRBV18 to TRBJ1-2; the match to TRBD1 covers 10 bases. Trimming cost V 4 bases and J 0 bases; bases outside gene matches: 8. The CDR3 is 17 residues long. Germline assignment: CDR1 KGHSH and CDR2 LQKENI. CDR3 sequence (DNA): TGTGCCAGCTCACTAGGGACAGGGGACAGCTCTAACTATGGCTACACCTTC. Protein product: CASSLGTGDSSNYGYTF.

The chain carries TRBV5-1 and TRBJ2-7; weak D call: TRBD2 (6 bases). The V gene's germline CDR1 is SGHRS and CDR2 YFSETQ. V lost 4 bases to trimming and J lost 7 bases, with 21 bases between them. The CDR3 length is 15 residues. The CDR3 here is CASSRWEAGSVEQYF. For the CDR3, the DNA is TGCGCCAGCAGCCGATGGGAGGCGGGAAGTGTTGAGCAGTACTTC.

In the case of this clone: Other DNA sequences in this sample translate to the same CDR3. The V call is TRBV27, the J call TRBJ2-2; D gene unclear. Germline CDR1 reads MNHEY; CDR2 reads SMNVEV (reference sequence). The CDR3 runs 14 residues. Trimming cost V 2 bases and J 4 bases, with 8 bases left between them. This chain's CDR3 is CASSLGASTGELFF. CDR3 nucleotide sequence: TGTGCCAGCAGTTTAGGTGCGTCCACCGGGGAGCTGTTTTTT.

Note on this clone: Sequence at one end of the junction differs from germline and may be a read error. V is TRBV5-1 and J is TRBJ2-1; 13 bases map to TRBD2. CDR3 length: 17 amino acids. Germline assignment: CDR1 SGHRS and CDR2 YFSETQ. The CDR3: CGSSFPTSGRGVWEQFF. For the CDR3, the DNA is TGCGGCAGCAGCTTCCCTACTAGCGGGAGGGGCGTGTGGGAGCAGTTCTTC.

The rearrangement uses TRBV2 and TRBJ2-3; TRBD2 agrees at 7 bases. This CDR3 contains 10 residues. Germline CDR1 reads SNHLY; CDR2 reads FYNNEI. The V gene end was trimmed by 8 bases and the J gene end by 10 bases; junction bases not matched to a gene: 3. The CDR3 here is CASGRDPQYF. The CDR3 nucleotides are TGTGCCAGCGGGAGGGATCCGCAGTATTTT. Filled out from reference TRBV2 and TRBJ2-3, the complete variable domain reads EPEVTQTPSHQVTQMGQEVILRCVPISNHLYFYWYRQILGQKVEFLVSFYNNEISEKSEIFDDQFSVERPDGSNFTLKIRSTKLEDSAMYFCASGRDPQYFGPGTRLTVL.

This CDR3 is CASSYGAGGRETQYF. CDR3 coding DNA: TGTGCCAGCAGTTACGGAGCGGGGGGGCGAGAGACCCAGTACTTC. The chain links TRBV6-6 to TRBJ2-5, with 10 bases aligning to TRBD2. Germline loops: CDR1 MNHNY, CDR2 SVGAGI (reference sequence). The CDR3 is made up of 15 amino acids. Unmatched junction bases numbered 4, after V lost 2 bases and J lost 4 bases.

The V gene is TRBV11-2, the J gene TRBJ1-2; D is unresolved. CDR1 and CDR2 from the germline V gene are SGHAT and FQNNGV. Trimming cost V 5 bases and J 2 bases, with 12 bases left between them. The CDR3 runs 14 residues. CDR3 protein: CASSPLSGNYGYTF. In DNA, the CDR3 is TGTGCCAGCAGCCCATTATCCGGGAACTATGGCTACACCTTC. Complete variable domain (other parts from reference TRBV11-2 and TRBJ1-2): EAGVAQSPRYKIIEKRQSVAFWCNPISGHATLYWYQQILGQGPKLLIQFQNNGVVDDSQLPKDRFSAERLKGVDSTLKIQPAKLEDSAVYLCASSPLSGNYGYTFGSGTRLTVV.

V is TRBV29-1 and J is TRBJ2-3; D unclear. CDR3 length: 16 residues. Germline V gene lookup returns CDR1 SQVTM and CDR2 ANQGSEA. The germline V and J ends were trimmed by 6 bases and 2 bases, with 21 bases remaining between them. Written as DNA, the CDR3 is TGCAGCGTCCCCTCCCCCTTAGCCCGTCTCACAGATACGCAGTATTTT. Translating gives CSVPSPLARLTDTQYF.

As concerns this clone: The sample holds other DNA sequences that translate to the same CDR3. The chain has TRBV7-9 and TRBJ2-5, with TRBD2 as a possible D gene (5 bases). Germline V gene lookup returns CDR1 SEHNR and CDR2 FQNEAQ (reference sequence). Between the trimmed V and J ends, which lost 1 base and 1 base, there was a span of 7 bases. This CDR3 comprises 14 residues. In DNA form, the CDR3 reads TGTGCCAGCAGCTTAGACCGGGGCCAAGAGACCCAGTACTTC. Translation: CASSLDRGQETQYF.

The rearrangement links TRBV30 to TRBJ2-1; the match to TRBD2 covers 14 bases. Germline values: CDR1 GTSNPN, CDR2 SVGIG (reference sequence). V shed 4 bases and J 10 bases; nucleotides not matched to a gene: 18. There are 18 residues in the CDR3. The CDR3: CAWTALPPGLAGVREQFF. The CDR3 coding sequence is TGTGCCTGGACTGCCCTACCCCCGGGACTAGCGGGAGTACGAGAGCAGTTCTTC.

The J gene is TRBJ2-2, the V gene TRBV5-6; D may be TRBD2 (5 bases). Germline lookup yields CDR1 SGHDT and CDR2 YYEEEE. The germline V and J ends were trimmed by 2 bases and 7 bases, with 6 bases remaining between them. This CDR3 spans 12 amino acids. CDR3 loop: CASSFAGGELFF. CDR3 nucleotides: TGTGCCAGCAGCTTTGCGGGCGGGGAGCTGTTTTTT.

This CDR3 reads CASSAGGDYGYTF. For the CDR3, the DNA is TGTGCCAGCAGCGCAGGCGGGGATTATGGCTACACCTTC. This chain links TRBV25-1 with TRBJ1-2; no firm D call. The germline V gene encodes CDR1 MGHDK and CDR2 SYGVNS. This CDR3 is built from 13 residues. Trimming left V 6 bases short and J 5 bases short, with 13 bases between.

The chain combines TRBV10-1 with TRBJ2-1; TRBD2 is a possible D gene (5 bases). CDR1 WNHNN and CDR2 SYGVQD come from the germline V gene (reference sequence). V lost 2 bases, J lost 7 bases, and 9 bases lay in between. The CDR3 totals 13 residues. The CDR3 loop is CASSEDGENEQFF. The CDR3 coding sequence is TGCGCCAGCAGTGAGGATGGGGAGAATGAGCAGTTCTTC.

The chain is built from TRBV7-9 and TRBJ1-3; D gene uncertain. With 5 bases removed from V and 0 bases from J, the gap between germline ends came to 11 bases. Germline CDR1 reads SEHNR; CDR2 reads FQNEAQ (reference sequence). This CDR3 contains 15 residues. As DNA, the CDR3 is TGTGCCAGCAGCAAACGGACTAACTCTGGAAACACCATATATTTT. Translated, it gives CASSKRTNSGNTIYF.

The chain carries TRBV13 and TRBJ1-1; TRBD1 might be the D (5 bases). In germline, CDR1 is PRHDT, CDR2 FYEKMQ (reference sequence). CDR3 length: 13 residues. V was shortened by 5 bases and J by 2 bases, with 9 bases between the two germline ends. DNA of the CDR3: TGTGCCAGCAGCGCGGGGGGTAACACTGAAGCTTTCTTT. It yields the protein CASSAGGNTEAFF. The entire variable domain, with the rest obtained from reference TRBV13 and TRBJ1-1, is as follows: AAGVIQSPRHLIKEKRETATLKCYPIPRHDTVYWYQQGPGQDPQFLISFYEKMQSDKGSIPDRFSAQQFSDYHSELNMSSLELGDSALYFCASSAGGNTEAFFGQGTRLTVV.

This chain uses TRBV6-6 with TRBJ2-2, with 9 bases lining up with TRBD2. J gave up 7 bases and V 5 bases, and 5 bases lay outside the gene matches. Germline V gives CDR1 MNHNY, CDR2 SVGAGI (reference sequence). This CDR3 has 14 amino acids. The CDR3 is CASSQGLASGELFF. The CDR3, as DNA: TGTGCCAGCAGTCAGGGACTAGCAAGCGGGGAGCTGTTTTTT.

V and J are TRBV10-3 and TRBJ1-6; D is possibly TRBD1 (5 bases). The V gene lost 4 bases and the J gene lost 0 bases, with 16 bases spanning the gap. Germline V lookup: CDR1 ENHRY, CDR2 SYGVKD. CDR3 length: 18 amino acids. The CDR3 nucleotides are TGTGCCATCAGTGCTGATTCCCAGGGAAGCTCCTATAATTCACCCCTCCACTTT. Translating it yields CAISADSQGSSYNSPLHF.

The rearrangement links TRBV2 to TRBJ1-2, with a tentative D call TRBD1 (5 bases). The germline V and J ends were trimmed by 8 bases and 7 bases, with 26 bases remaining between them. The CDR3 extends over 16 amino acids. Germline assignment: CDR1 SNHLY and CDR2 FYNNEI. This CDR3 is CASSTLGGNTPSGYTF. CDR3 sequence (DNA): TGTGCCAGCTCCACTCTCGGGGGTAATACTCCTTCTGGCTACACCTTC.

This rearrangement joins TRBV6-5 to TRBJ2-7; 9 bases align to TRBD1. V lost 6 bases and J lost 3; bases outside the gene matches: 0. CDR1 is MNHEY and CDR2 is SVGAGI in the germline V gene. The length of the CDR3 is 12 residues. CDR3 DNA sequence: TGTGCCAGCAGGACAGGGGGCTACGAGCAGTACTTC. It encodes CASRTGGYEQYF.

The chain employs TRBV18 and TRBJ1-5, with D uncertain. V was clipped by 11 bases and J by 3 bases, with 14 bases between them. Germline loops: CDR1 KGHSH, CDR2 LQKENI. CDR3 length: 13 amino acids. DNA of the CDR3: TGTGCCGGGTCTTCGGGAGTCAATCAGCCCCAGCATTTT. It translates to CAGSSGVNQPQHF.

V is TRBV5-1 and J is TRBJ2-1; no reliable D call. Germline V lookup: CDR1 SGHRS, CDR2 YFSETQ. Trimming left V 5 bases short and J 4 bases short, with 7 bases between. CDR3 length: 12 residues. The CDR3 loop is CASSTSYNEQFF. CDR3 DNA: TGCGCCAGCAGTACCAGTTACAATGAGCAGTTCTTC.

The chain joins TRBV4-1 to TRBJ2-3; 11 bases match TRBD2. The V segment lost 3 bases and the J segment 3 bases; nucleotides outside the gene matches: 5. The CDR3 is 16 residues long. Germline assignment: CDR1 MGHRA and CDR2 YSYEKL. DNA for the CDR3: TGCGCCAGCAGCCAGATAGCGGGAGGGCCAACAGATACGCAGTATTTT. Its protein product is CASSQIAGGPTDTQYF.

This chain joins TRBV25-1 and TRBJ1-4; TRBD1 aligns across 8 bases. The CDR3 runs to 15 residues. Germline V lookup: CDR1 MGHDK, CDR2 SYGVNS. V shed 4 bases, J shed 5 bases, and the junction held 6 bases outside the gene matches. This CDR3 is CASSVTRDRNEKLFF. The CDR3, as DNA: TGTGCCAGCAGTGTTACCCGGGACAGGAATGAAAAACTGTTTTTT.

The rearrangement links TRBV4-2 to TRBJ1-1; D is perhaps TRBD1 (5 bases). CDR3 size: 15 residues. The ends were cut back, 0 bases at V and 4 bases at J, with 12 bases in the middle. Looked up from germline, CDR1 is LGHNA and CDR2 is YNFKEQ. The CDR3 region has the DNA TGTGCCAGCAGCCAAGAGGGGACTGGGGGCACTGAAGCTTTCTTT. Encoded protein: CASSQEGTGGTEAFF.

V gene TRBV6-5 combines with J gene TRBJ2-5; D not certain. This CDR3 is built from 13 residues. The V gene lost 4 bases and the J gene lost 7 bases, with 13 bases spanning the gap. Germline CDR1 and CDR2: MNHEY and SVGAGI. This chain's CDR3 is CASSSPLSGTQYF. The CDR3 region has the DNA TGTGCCAGCAGTTCCCCCTTATCGGGGACCCAGTACTTC.